The clone carrying this TCR beta chain has only one observation. Its specificity is unknown. Assay used: immunoSEQ multiplex PCR; TCRdb lists only in-frame clones, some missing. The sample includes roughly 220,000 clones, about 90% of them seen just once. Per the germline V gene, CDR1 is MNHNS and CDR2 is SASEGT. The CDR3 contains 15 residues. After removal of 4 bases from V and 2 bases from J, the junction contained 8 bases not matched to a gene. This sample is part of a study of cytomegalovirus exposure and HLA in healthy donors. Study observations and caveats: A few chains linked to CMV were shown in vitro to be specific for CMV antigens. Some TCR beta chains (more than 150 of them) were listed as cytomegalovirus-associated.

The source of this sequence is a woman aged 18-30 years in good health and CMV-seronegative. The rearrangement joins TRBV6-1 to TRBJ2-7; 7 bases agree with TRBD1. The sequencing sample was made of PBMCs. CDR3 region: CASSAPVGTAYEQYF. The CDR3 coding sequence is TGTGCCAGCAGTGCCCCGGTAGGGACAGCCTACGAGCAGTACTTC.